The text below deals with one T cell receptor (beta chain). V gave up 6 bases and J gave up 4 bases, with 19 bases separating them. Germline loops: CDR1 SEHNR, CDR2 FQNEAQ (reference sequence). The CDR3 totals 16 residues. The data were produced by immunoSEQ multiplex PCR, yet TCRdb's version contains in-frame clones alone and is incomplete. The sample lists 250,000 to 350,000 clones; just under 90% were seen once. The sample originates from a study of blood T cell repertoires in COVID-19. The chain recombines TRBV7-9 with TRBJ1-3; D remains unclear. Sample: peripheral blood. This TCR was sampled from a woman between 50 and 59 years old with COVID-19, enrolled during active disease. The CDR3 DNA is TGTGCCAGCAGACGAACCTTCACCCTAAAAGGAAACACCATATATTTT. Its protein product is CASRRTFTLKGNTIYF. The complete variable domain, with remaining parts taken from reference TRBV7-9 and TRBJ1-3, reads DTGVSQNPRHKITKRGQNVTFRCDPISEHNRLYWYRQTLGQGPEFLTYFQNEAQLEKSRLLSDRFSAERPKGSFSTLEIQRTEQGDSAMYLCASRRTFTLKGNTIYFGEGSWLTVV.